The next 27 T cell receptor beta chains were all read from a single sample in a study of cytomegalovirus exposure and HLA in healthy donors. The PCR made use of 60 Vbeta and 13 Jbeta primers. Using immunoSEQ multiplex PCR, the repertoire was profiled, and TCRdb retains in-frame clones only, with some absent. In the table there are around 120,000 clones, 60% to 75% of which are singletons. The source material was PBMCs. The receptor source for this set is a man aged 40-55 years in good health and CMV-seropositive.

Remarks on this clone: An end of the junction does not agree with germline; a read error may underlie this. J is TRBJ1-3 and V is TRBV4-1; D unclear. Germline-derived CDR1 and CDR2 are MGHRA and YSYEKL. The CDR3 contains 17 residues. The CDR3 nucleotides are TGCGCCAGCAGTCAAGTACTGGGCGCCAGCTCTGGAAACACCATATATTTT. Translation gives CASSQVLGASSGNTIYF.

This clone is a singleton in its sample. The chain couples TRBV5-4 to TRBJ1-1; D gene uncertain. Per the germline V gene, CDR1 is SGHNT and CDR2 is YYREEE (reference sequence). The CDR3 is made up of 13 amino acids. V lost 0 bases and J 6 bases, leaving 9 bases between the germline ends. This chain's CDR3 is CASSLAGGSEAFF. The DNA of the CDR3 is TGTGCCAGCAGCTTGGCCGGAGGGTCTGAAGCTTTCTTT. Supplemented by reference TRBV5-4 and TRBJ1-1, the full variable domain reads ETGVTQSPTHLIKTRGQQVTLRCSSQSGHNTVSWYQQALGQGPQFIFQYYREEENGRGNFPPRFSGLQFPNYSSELNVNALELDDSALYLCASSLAGGSEAFFGQGTRLTVV.

The chain recombines TRBV7-3 with TRBJ2-3; D ambiguous. CDR1 SGHTA and CDR2 FQGTGA come from the germline V gene. The CDR3 has 14 residues. Trimming removed 5 bases from V and 2 bases from J, with 11 bases in between. CDR3: CASSLPTVTDTQYF. CDR3 in DNA: TGTGCCAGCAGCCTACCTACGGTCACAGATACGCAGTATTTT.

The V gene is TRBV10-3, the J gene TRBJ1-2; 7 bases are shared with TRBD1. This CDR3 contains 14 residues. V gave up 6 bases and J gave up 5 bases; unmatched junction bases: 9. Germline V gene data show CDR1 as ENHRY and CDR2 as SYGVKD. The CDR3 sequence is CAISRDREWYGYTF. Here the CDR3 DNA reads TGTGCCATCAGCAGAGACAGGGAGTGGTATGGCTACACCTTC.

This chain links TRBV4-1 with TRBJ2-7; 7 bases align to TRBD2. V lost 3 bases and J lost 3; bases outside the gene matches: 8. The germline V gene has CDR1 MGHRA and CDR2 YSYEKL. The CDR3 has 15 amino acids. This CDR3 reads CASSQDGTIYYEQYF. In DNA form, the CDR3 reads TGCGCCAGCAGCCAGGACGGGACTATCTACTACGAGCAGTACTTC.

V gene TRBV5-1 combines with J gene TRBJ2-1, with 7 bases matching TRBD1. This CDR3 has 13 amino acids. Germline-derived CDR1 and CDR2 are SGHRS and YFSETQ. J gave up 6 bases and V 7 bases, and 7 bases lay outside the gene matches. CDR3 sequence (DNA): TGCGCCAGCTCCCCTCGACAGGGCAATGAGCAGTTCTTC. Translating gives CASSPRQGNEQFF.

The sample holds a few counts of this clone. The chain has TRBV6-5 and TRBJ1-2, with 7 bases fitting TRBD1. The CDR3 has 14 amino acids. V lost 4 bases and J lost 4; bases outside the gene matches: 6. The germline V gene encodes CDR1 MNHEY and CDR2 SVGAGI. The chain's CDR3 is CASSSDRVRYGYTF. The CDR3, as DNA: TGTGCCAGCAGTTCCGACAGGGTCCGCTATGGCTACACCTTC.

The chain employs TRBV21-1 and TRBJ1-2; the table names TRBD1, a call not compared with the DNA. TRBV21-1 constitutes a pseudogene. This CDR3 has 15 residues. DNA for the CDR3: TGTGCCAGCAGCAATGTCAGGGGATTGGGCTATGGCTACACCTTC. This gives the protein CASSNVRGLGYGYTF.

This rearrangement joins TRBV11-2 to TRBJ1-5; 10 positions match TRBD1. The CDR3 has 15 amino acids. The junction had 5 bases not matched to a gene; V was cut back by 4 bases and J by 5 bases. Germline CDR1 reads SGHAT; CDR2 reads FQNNGV. For the CDR3, the DNA is TGTGCCAGCAGCTGGGGGACAGGGGTTGATCAGCCCCAGCATTTT. This codes for CASSWGTGVDQPQHF.

V gene TRBV7-9 combines with J gene TRBJ2-2, with D hard to call. V was clipped by 2 bases and J by 7 bases, with 8 bases between them. The length of the CDR3 is 13 residues. The germline V gene encodes CDR1 SEHNR and CDR2 FQNEAQ (reference sequence). The CDR3 DNA reads as TGTGCCAGCAGCTTAATCCGCGGCGGGGAGCTGTTTTTT. The encoded protein is CASSLIRGGELFF.

The V and J genes are TRBV7-2 and TRBJ1-1, with a weak D call TRBD1 (6 bases). This CDR3 region has 15 residues. The germline gives CDR1 SGHTA, CDR2 FQGNSA. Trimming took 0 bases from V and 1 from J, leaving 9 bases between them. This CDR3 is CASSLATGRNTEAFF. DNA for the CDR3: TGTGCCAGCAGCTTAGCAACAGGGCGGAACACTGAAGCTTTCTTT.

The chain links TRBV25-1 to TRBJ2-1; D may be TRBD2 (6 bases). The length of the CDR3 is 15 residues. Germline V gene data show CDR1 as MGHDK and CDR2 as SYGVNS. Trimming took 1 base from V and 0 from J, leaving 7 bases between them. The CDR3 spells CASSEWEVSYNEQFF. The CDR3 DNA is TGTGCCAGCAGTGAATGGGAGGTCTCCTACAATGAGCAGTTCTTC.

V and J are TRBV5-1 and TRBJ1-1; D is ambiguous. Per germline, CDR1 SGHRS and CDR2 YFSETQ. With 3 bases removed from V and 2 bases from J, the gap between germline ends came to 8 bases. The CDR3 is made up of 13 amino acids. CDR3 sequence (DNA): TGCGCCAGCAGCTCGGACTTTAACACTGAAGCTTTCTTT. This translates into CASSSDFNTEAFF.

This clone was counted between two and nine times. The chain is built from TRBV7-9 and TRBJ1-6; D perhaps matches TRBD1 (5 bases). Trimming stripped 5 bases from V and 8 bases from J, with 13 bases between. The CDR3 consists of 14 residues. Germline-derived CDR1 and CDR2 are SEHNR and FQNEAQ (reference sequence). The CDR3 DNA follows: TGTGCCAGCAGCCTTAACGCGGGGGATTCACCCCTCCACTTT. Protein: CASSLNAGDSPLHF. Variable domain in full (rest from reference TRBV7-9 and TRBJ1-6): DTGVSQNPRHKITKRGQNVTFRCDPISEHNRLYWYRQTLGQGPEFLTYFQNEAQLEKSRLLSDRFSAERPKGSFSTLEIQRTEQGDSAMYLCASSLNAGDSPLHFGNGTRLTVT.

The rearrangement joins TRBV19 to TRBJ1-4; perhaps TRBD1 as D (5 bases). The CDR3 sequence is 17 residues long. The germline V gene has CDR1 LNHDA and CDR2 SQIVND (reference sequence). Trimming shortened V by 6 bases and J by 4 bases, and 21 bases separated the two germline ends. The CDR3 protein is CASSPIGAVPRNEKLFF. The CDR3 coding sequence is TGTGCCAGTAGCCCCATTGGGGCCGTCCCTCGTAATGAAAAACTGTTTTTT.

V usage is TRBV25-1 and J usage is TRBJ2-2, with a possible D match to TRBD1 (6 bases). Trimming took 8 bases from V and 5 from J, leaving 21 bases between them. The germline V gene encodes CDR1 MGHDK and CDR2 SYGVNS. This CDR3 spans 16 amino acids. This CDR3 reads CASGGQREASTGELFF. In nucleotides, the CDR3 is TGTGCCAGCGGAGGACAGCGTGAGGCTTCGACCGGGGAGCTGTTTTTT.

The V and J genes are TRBV5-4 and TRBJ2-5, with 13 bases fitting TRBD2. The CDR3 is 17 residues long. Unmatched junction bases numbered 7, after V lost 4 bases and J lost 1 base. Germline V lookup: CDR1 SGHNT, CDR2 YYREEE (reference sequence). The DNA of the CDR3 is TGTGCCAGCAGCCGGACTAGCGGGAGAGGCAGCCAAGAGACCCAGTACTTC. As protein: CASSRTSGRGSQETQYF.

The genes are TRBV7-6 and TRBJ2-5, with 8 bases identical to TRBD2. Germline loops: CDR1 SGHVS, CDR2 FNYEAQ. V lost 6 bases to trimming and J lost 2 bases; unmatched junction nucleotides: 8. This CDR3 comprises 15 residues. The CDR3 DNA reads TGTGCCAGCAGTTCGGGGGGGATAAATCAAGAGACCCAGTACTTC. Its protein is CASSSGGINQETQYF. The full variable domain, in which reference TRBV7-6 and TRBJ2-5 provide the parts outside the CDR3, is GAGVSQSPRYKVTKRGQDVALRCDPISGHVSLYWYRQALGQGPEFLTYFNYEAQQDKSGLPNDRFSAERPEGSISTLTIQRTEQRDSAMYRCASSSGGINQETQYFGPGTRLLVL.

The V and J genes are TRBV6-1 and TRBJ1-1; D might be TRBD1 (5 bases). The V gene's germline CDR1 is MNHNS and CDR2 SASEGT. The length of the CDR3 is 17 residues. Trimming removed 0 bases at V and 3 bases at J, with 17 bases between. CDR3 in DNA: TGTGCCAGCAGTGAAGCGGGTCGCGGGGGGAGAGACACTGAAGCTTTCTTT. This sequence encodes CASSEAGRGGRDTEAFF.

The rearrangement joins TRBV30 to TRBJ2-1, with 7 positions matching TRBD2. The CDR3 is 13 residues long. The germline V gene has CDR1 GTSNPN and CDR2 SVGIG (reference sequence). V gave up 7 bases and J gave up 5 bases; unmatched junction bases: 8. The CDR3 sequence is CASSGTGNNEQFF. CDR3 coding DNA: TGTGCCTCGAGCGGGACTGGGAACAATGAGCAGTTCTTC.

The chain couples TRBV19 to TRBJ2-5, with 10 bases lining up with TRBD2. V trimming: 3 bases; J trimming: 3 bases; junction bases outside the gene matches: 4. CDR3 length: 15 residues. Looked up from germline, CDR1 is LNHDA and CDR2 is SQIVND (reference sequence). CDR3 sequence: CASSMYLAGEETQYF. CDR3 DNA: TGTGCCAGTAGTATGTATCTAGCGGGAGAAGAGACCCAGTACTTC.

This sequence joins TRBV29-1 and TRBJ1-5; TRBD1 matches 10 bases. Germline-derived CDR1 and CDR2 are SQVTM and ANQGSEA. The CDR3 length is 14 residues. V lost 3 bases to trimming and J lost 6 bases; unmatched junction nucleotides: 5. DNA for the CDR3: TGCAGCGTTGAGGGGACAGGGGTGGGTCAGCCCCAGCATTTT. This codes for CSVEGTGVGQPQHF.

The gene calls are TRBV5-1 and TRBJ2-1; 14 bases agree with TRBD2. The CDR3 length is 19 residues. Trimming removed 0 bases from V and 7 bases from J; junction bases left unmatched: 12. Germline CDR1 SGHRS, CDR2 YFSETQ. The CDR3 nucleotides are TGCGCCAGCAGCTTGGATGGGACTAGCGGGAGCCGGGTTTCTAATGAGCAGTTCTTC. This encodes CASSLDGTSGSRVSNEQFF. Filled out from reference TRBV5-1 and TRBJ2-1, the complete variable domain reads KAGVTQTPRYLIKTRGQQVTLSCSPISGHRSVSWYQQTPGQGLQFLFEYFSETQRNKGNFPGRFSGRQFSNSRSEMNVSTLELGDSALYLCASSLDGTSGSRVSNEQFFGPGTRLTVL.

The sample holds a few counts of this clone. The rearrangement joins TRBV27 to TRBJ2-7, with D tentatively TRBD2 (6 bases). Trimming removed 6 bases at V and 2 bases at J, with 11 bases between. Germline loops: CDR1 MNHEY, CDR2 SMNVEV (reference sequence). The CDR3 has 13 amino acids. The CDR3 here is CASSSGGPYEQYF. The CDR3 DNA reads as TGTGCCAGCAGCTCCGGGGGTCCCTACGAGCAGTACTTC.

The J gene is TRBJ2-7, the V gene TRBV18; TRBD1 aligns across 8 bases. Germline assignment: CDR1 KGHSH and CDR2 LQKENI. This CDR3 has 15 amino acids. V was pared by 5 bases and J by 2 bases, with 8 bases of the junction left unmatched. The CDR3 DNA sequence: TGTGCCAGCTCAGGGGCCGGGACAGGTACCTACGAGCAGTACTTC. Protein product: CASSGAGTGTYEQYF.

The rearrangement joins TRBV5-8 to TRBJ2-7; the match to TRBD1 covers 8 bases. With 5 bases clipped from V and 5 bases from J, the junction kept 9 bases outside the gene matches. The CDR3 has 14 amino acids. Per germline, CDR1 SGHTS and CDR2 YDEGEE. The CDR3 spells CASRNDPTGDEQYV. In DNA form, the CDR3 reads TGTGCCAGCAGGAACGACCCGACAGGGGACGAGCAGTACGTC.

The V gene is TRBV6-1, the J gene TRBJ1-1; D gene unclear. CDR3 length: 13 amino acids. Looked up from germline, CDR1 is MNHNS and CDR2 is SASEGT. Trimming shortened V by 3 bases and J by 1 base, and 6 bases separated the two germline ends. In DNA form, the CDR3 reads TGTGCCAGCAGTGACACAGAGAACACTGAAGCTTTCTTT. This sequence encodes CASSDTENTEAFF.